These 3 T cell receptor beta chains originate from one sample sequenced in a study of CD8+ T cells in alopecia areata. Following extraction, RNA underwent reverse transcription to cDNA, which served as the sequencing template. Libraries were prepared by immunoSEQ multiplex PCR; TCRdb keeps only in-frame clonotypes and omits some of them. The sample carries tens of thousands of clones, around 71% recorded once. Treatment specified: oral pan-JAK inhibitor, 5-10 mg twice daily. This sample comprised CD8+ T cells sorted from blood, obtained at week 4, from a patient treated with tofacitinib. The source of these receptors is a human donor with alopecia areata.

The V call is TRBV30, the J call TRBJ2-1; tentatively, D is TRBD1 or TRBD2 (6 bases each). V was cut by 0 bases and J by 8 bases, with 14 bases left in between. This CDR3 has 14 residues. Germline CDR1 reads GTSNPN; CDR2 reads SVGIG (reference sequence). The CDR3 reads CAWSVLNREDEQFF. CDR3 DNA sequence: TGTGCCTGGAGTGTACTAAACAGGGAGGATGAGCAGTTCTTC. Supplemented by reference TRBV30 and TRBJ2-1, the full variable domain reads SQTIHQWPATLVQPVGSPLSLECTVEGTSNPNLYWYRQAAGRGLQLLFYSVGIGQISSEVPQNLSASRPQDRQFILSSKKLLLSDSGFYLCAWSVLNREDEQFFGPGTRLTVL.

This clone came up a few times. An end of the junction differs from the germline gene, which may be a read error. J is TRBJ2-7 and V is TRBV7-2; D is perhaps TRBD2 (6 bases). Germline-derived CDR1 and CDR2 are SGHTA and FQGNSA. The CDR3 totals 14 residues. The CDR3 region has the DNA TGTGCCAGCAGCCCTTGGGACTTTCCCTACGGGCAGTACTTC. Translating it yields CASSPWDFPYGQYF.

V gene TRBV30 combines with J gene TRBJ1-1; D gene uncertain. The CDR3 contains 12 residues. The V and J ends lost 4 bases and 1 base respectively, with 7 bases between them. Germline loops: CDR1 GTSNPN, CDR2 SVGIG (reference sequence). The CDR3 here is CAWKLGNTEAFF. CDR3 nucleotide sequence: TGTGCCTGGAAGTTGGGGAACACTGAAGCTTTCTTT.